The 2 T cell receptor beta chains below all came from one sample that was sequenced in a study of response to subunit inactivated influenza vaccine. TCRdb re-called the RT-PCR reads with MiXCR, one entry per CDR3 protein. Counted here are around 600,000 distinct CDR3 sequences, around 11% occurring once; the ten biggest clones make up around 10%. The sample was also reused in another study, on T cells expressing NK-cell markers. From that paper: UMIs were included in TCR beta cDNA generated by 5'RACE template switching.

Sequencing was performed on PBMCs from blood, taken on the day of vaccination. Receptors originate from a man in his fifties or sixties who received an inactivated influenza vaccine.

This clonotype was recorded at least ten times. This chain links TRBV12-3 or TRBV12-4 with TRBJ2-3; 7 bases agree with TRBD2. V shed 5 bases and J 6 bases; nucleotides not matched to a gene: 5. The length of the CDR3 is 13 residues. The CDR3, as DNA: TGTGCCAGCAGTACCAGGGAGGGCGATACGCAGTATTTT. It specifies CASSTREGDTQYF.

V usage is TRBV7-2 and J usage is TRBJ2-5; 11 bases are a match to TRBD2. Germline CDR1 SGHTA, CDR2 FQGNSA. The CDR3 consists of 17 residues. J lost 1 base, V lost 5 bases, and 9 bases had no gene match. CDR3 nucleotide sequence: TGTGCCAGCAGCCCAGTAGCGGGAGGGTTTTCCCAAGAGACCCAGTACTTC. Translation: CASSPVAGGFSQETQYF.